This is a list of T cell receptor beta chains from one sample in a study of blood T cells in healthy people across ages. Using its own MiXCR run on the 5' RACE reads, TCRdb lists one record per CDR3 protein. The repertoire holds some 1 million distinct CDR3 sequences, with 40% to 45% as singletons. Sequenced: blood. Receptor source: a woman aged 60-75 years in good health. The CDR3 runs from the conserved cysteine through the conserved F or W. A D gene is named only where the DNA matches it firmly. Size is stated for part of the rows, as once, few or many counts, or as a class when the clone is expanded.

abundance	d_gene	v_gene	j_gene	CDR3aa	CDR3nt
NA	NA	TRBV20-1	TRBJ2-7	CSAEGTFNYEQYF	TGCAGTGCTGAGGGGACTTTCAACTACGAGCAGTACTTC
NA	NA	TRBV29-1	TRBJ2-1	CSVTGTFTTTYNGQFF	TGCAGCGTAACCGGGACTTTTACAACAACCTACAATGGGCAGTTCTTC
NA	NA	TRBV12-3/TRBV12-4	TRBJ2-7	CASSREVWREQYF	TGTGCCAGCAGTCGTGAGGTTTGGAGGGAGCAGTACTTC
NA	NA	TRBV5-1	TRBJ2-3	CASSPYDRTLTDTQYF	TGCGCCAGCAGCCCTTACGACAGGACTCTGACAGATACGCAGTATTTT
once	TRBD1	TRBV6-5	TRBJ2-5	CASSFSRDSQGETQYF	TGTGCCAGCAGTTTTTCCCGGGACAGTCAAGGGGAGACCCAGTACTTC
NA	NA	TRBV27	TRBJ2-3	CASSPGVGWDTQYF	TGTGCCAGCAGTCCCGGGGTAGGGTGGGATACGCAGTATTTT
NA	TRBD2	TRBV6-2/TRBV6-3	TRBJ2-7	CARPPGTTSPSYEQYF	TGTGCCAGACCCCCGGGGACTACCTCGCCTTCCTACGAGCAGTACTTC
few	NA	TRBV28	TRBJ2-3	CASRRGHMKRDTQYF	TGTGCCAGCAGGCGCGGGCACATGAAAAGGGATACGCAGTATTTT
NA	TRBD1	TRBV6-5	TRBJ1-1	CASSYSNRDRGAYAEAFF	TGTGCCAGCAGTTACTCGAACCGGGACAGGGGGGCTTACGCTGAAGCTTTCTTT
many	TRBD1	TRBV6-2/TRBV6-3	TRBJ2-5	CASSYGWDSQETQYF	TGTGCCAGCAGTTACGGATGGGACAGCCAAGAGACCCAGTACTTC
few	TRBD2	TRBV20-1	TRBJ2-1	CSARVSGGYNEQFF	TGCAGTGCTAGAGTTAGCGGGGGATACAATGAGCAGTTCTTC
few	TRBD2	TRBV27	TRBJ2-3	CASSARRTSDTQYF	TGTGCCAGCAGTGCCCGGCGGACTAGTGATACGCAGTATTTT
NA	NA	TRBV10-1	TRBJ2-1	CASSVTFGSYNEQFF	TGCGCCAGCAGTGTTACGTTCGGCTCCTACAATGAGCAGTTCTTC
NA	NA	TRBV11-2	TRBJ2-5	CASSLGASGWETQYF	TGTGCCAGCAGCTTAGGGGCCTCGGGATGGGAGACCCAGTACTTC
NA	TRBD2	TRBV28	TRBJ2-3	CASLLSGTPEAQYF	TGTGCCAGCCTCCTCAGCGGGACTCCCGAGGCGCAGTATTTT
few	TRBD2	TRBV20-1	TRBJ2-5	CSARDGSGRASPETQYF	TGCAGTGCTAGAGACGGGAGTGGGAGGGCGTCTCCTGAGACCCAGTACTTC
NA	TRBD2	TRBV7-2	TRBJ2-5	CASSKTPFLAGEIQETQYF	TGTGCCAGCAGCAAGACCCCCTTTCTAGCGGGGGAGATCCAAGAGACCCAGTACTTC
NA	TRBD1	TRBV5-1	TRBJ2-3	CASGAQGAFGTDTQYF	TGCGCCAGCGGAGCACAGGGGGCGTTTGGCACAGATACGCAGTATTTT
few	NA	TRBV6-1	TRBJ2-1	CASSMGLYNEQFF	TGTGCCAGCAGTATGGGACTGTACAATGAGCAGTTCTTC
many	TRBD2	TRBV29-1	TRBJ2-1	CSVARTSGDNEQFF	TGCAGCGTTGCCCGGACTAGCGGAGACAATGAGCAGTTCTTC
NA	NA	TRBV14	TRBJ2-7	CASSQEAEVYEQYF	TGTGCCAGCAGCCAAGAGGCTGAGGTTTACGAGCAGTACTTC
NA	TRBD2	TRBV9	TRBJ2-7	CASYRGGGLADLSYEQYF	TGTGCCAGCTACCGGGGAGGGGGACTAGCGGACCTTAGCTACGAGCAGTACTTC
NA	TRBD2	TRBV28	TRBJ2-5	CASGRAPKTQYF	TGTGCCAGCGGGAGGGCCCCCAAGACCCAGTACTTC
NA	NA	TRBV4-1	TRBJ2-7	CASSQPGTGLSYEQYF	TGCGCCAGCAGCCAACCCGGGACTGGCCTTTCCTACGAGCAGTACTTC
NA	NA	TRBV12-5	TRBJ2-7	CASGLGRDFVYNEQYF	TGTGCTAGTGGTTTGGGCCGGGACTTCGTTTACAATGAGCAGTACTTC
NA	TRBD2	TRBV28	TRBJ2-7	CASSLPAGSSYEQYF	TGTGCCAGCAGTTTACCAGCGGGAAGCTCCTACGAGCAGTACTTC
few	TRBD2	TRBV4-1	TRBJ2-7	CASSTPGLPAQYF	TGCGCCAGCAGCACCCCGGGACTACCAGCGCAGTACTTC
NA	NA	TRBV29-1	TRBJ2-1	CSVVRQSSYNEQFF	TGCAGCGTTGTCCGACAGAGCTCCTACAATGAGCAGTTCTTC
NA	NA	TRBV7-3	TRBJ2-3	CASSLAGRGADTQYF	TGTGCCAGCAGCCTCGCCGGTCGGGGCGCCGATACGCAGTATTTT
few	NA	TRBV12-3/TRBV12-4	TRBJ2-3	CASSSGGRSTDTQYF	TGTGCCAGCAGTTCCGGCGGGCGATCCACAGATACGCAGTATTTT
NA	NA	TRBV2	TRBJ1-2	CTSSDPGVRGYTF	TGTACCAGCAGTGACCCCGGGGTGAGGGGCTACACCTTC
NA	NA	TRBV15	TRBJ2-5	CATTTGQETQYF	TGTGCCACCACGACAGGACAAGAGACCCAGTACTTC
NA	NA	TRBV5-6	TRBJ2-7	CASSLANRIYEQYF	TGTGCCAGCAGCTTGGCCAACAGGATCTACGAGCAGTACTTC
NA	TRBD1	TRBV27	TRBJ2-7	CASSPWTGSGEQYF	TGTGCCAGCAGTCCTTGGACAGGGAGCGGCGAGCAGTACTTC
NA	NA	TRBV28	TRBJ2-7	CASSDPGINEQYF	TGTGCCAGCTCGGACCCAGGGATAAACGAGCAGTACTTC
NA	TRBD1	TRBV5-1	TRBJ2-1	CASSSGTGVLHEQFF	TGCGCCAGCAGCTCCGGGACAGGGGTCCTGCATGAGCAGTTCTTC
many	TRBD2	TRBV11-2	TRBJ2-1	CASSLPTGLAGGHRNSYNEQFF	TGTGCCAGCAGCTTACCCACAGGACTAGCGGGAGGGCACCGTAACTCCTACAATGAGCAGTTCTTC
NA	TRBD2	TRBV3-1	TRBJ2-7	CASSQATGGPYEQYF	TGTGCCAGCAGCCAGGCAACGGGAGGGCCGTACGAGCAGTACTTC
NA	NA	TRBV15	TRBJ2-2	CATSRVGGELFF	TGTGCCACCAGCAGAGTTGGCGGGGAGCTGTTTTTT
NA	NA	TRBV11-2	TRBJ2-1	CASSLDWTANEQFF	TGTGCCAGCAGCTTAGACTGGACTGCCAATGAGCAGTTCTTC
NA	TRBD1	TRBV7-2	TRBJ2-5	CASSLGDRAKETQYF	TGTGCCAGCAGCTTAGGGGACAGGGCCAAGGAGACCCAGTACTTC
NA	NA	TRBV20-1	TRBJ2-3	CSARGDTSTDTQYF	TGCAGTGCTAGGGGGGACACAAGCACAGATACGCAGTATTTT